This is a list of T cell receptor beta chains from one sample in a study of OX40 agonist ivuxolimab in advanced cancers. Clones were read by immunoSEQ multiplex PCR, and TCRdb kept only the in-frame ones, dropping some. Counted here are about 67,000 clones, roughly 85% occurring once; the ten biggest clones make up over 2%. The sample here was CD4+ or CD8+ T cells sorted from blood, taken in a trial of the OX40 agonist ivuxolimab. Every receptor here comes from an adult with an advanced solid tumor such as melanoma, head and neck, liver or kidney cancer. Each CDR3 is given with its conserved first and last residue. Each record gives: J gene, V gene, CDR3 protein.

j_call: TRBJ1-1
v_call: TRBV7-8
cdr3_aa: CASSRTEAFF

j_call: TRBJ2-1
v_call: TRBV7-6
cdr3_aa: CASSSPGLVPNEQFF

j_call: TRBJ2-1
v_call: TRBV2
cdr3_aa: CASIPGVFGEQFF

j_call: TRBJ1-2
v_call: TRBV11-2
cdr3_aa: CASSLVDGYGYTF

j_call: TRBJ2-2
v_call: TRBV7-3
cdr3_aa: CASSPGTGAGELFF

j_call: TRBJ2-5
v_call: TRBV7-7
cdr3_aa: CASSLTLQRGVQETQYF

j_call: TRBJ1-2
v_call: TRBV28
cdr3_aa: CASSSLSGTAFHNYGYTF

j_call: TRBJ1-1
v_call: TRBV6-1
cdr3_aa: CASSEDPGAEAFF

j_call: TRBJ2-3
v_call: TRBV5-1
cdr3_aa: CASSYGPDTDTQYF

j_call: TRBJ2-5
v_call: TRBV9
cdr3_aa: CASSVEGGWETQYF

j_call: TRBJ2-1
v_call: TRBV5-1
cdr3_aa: CASSLGLADGYNEQFF

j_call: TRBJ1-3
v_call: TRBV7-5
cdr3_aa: CARSRGTGNTIYF

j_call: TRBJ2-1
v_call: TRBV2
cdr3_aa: CASRPTGLSEQFF

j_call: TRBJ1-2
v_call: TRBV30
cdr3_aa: CAWRRRDREDGYTF

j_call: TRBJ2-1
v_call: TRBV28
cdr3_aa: CASISLAGGYNEQFF

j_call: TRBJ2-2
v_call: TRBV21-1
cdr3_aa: CASSKEGVGQRGLCGELFF

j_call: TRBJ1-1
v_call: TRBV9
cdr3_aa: CASNRALNTEAFF

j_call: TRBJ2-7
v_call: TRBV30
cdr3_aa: CAWSISLLEVQYF

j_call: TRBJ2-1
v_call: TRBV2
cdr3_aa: CASSDSGTAQFF

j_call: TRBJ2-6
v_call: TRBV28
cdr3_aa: CASRPATGQGISSGANVLTF

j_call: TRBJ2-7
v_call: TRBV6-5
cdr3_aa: CASRKTAAYEQYF

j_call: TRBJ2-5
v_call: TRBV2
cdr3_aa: CASSEERDETQYF

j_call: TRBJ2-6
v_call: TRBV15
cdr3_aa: CATSRQQGAGANVLTF

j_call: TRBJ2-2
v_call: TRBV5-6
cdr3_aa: CASSLVTSGNTGELFF

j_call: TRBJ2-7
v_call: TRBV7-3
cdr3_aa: CASSLRLAGPYEQYF

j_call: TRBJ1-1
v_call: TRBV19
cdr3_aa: CASQGGMFTEAFF

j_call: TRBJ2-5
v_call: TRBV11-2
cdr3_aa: CASSSRGETQYF

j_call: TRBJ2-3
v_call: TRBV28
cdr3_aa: CASSPPRRTTDTQYF

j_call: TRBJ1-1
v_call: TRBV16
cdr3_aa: CASSQGRYEAFF

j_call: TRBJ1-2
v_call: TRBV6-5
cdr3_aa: CASSYSGVFGYTF

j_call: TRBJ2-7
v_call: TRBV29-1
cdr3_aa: CSVQGFGEQYF

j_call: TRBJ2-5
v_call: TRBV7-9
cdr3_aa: CASSFAALETQYF

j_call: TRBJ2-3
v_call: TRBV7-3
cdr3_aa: CASSFQPADTQYF

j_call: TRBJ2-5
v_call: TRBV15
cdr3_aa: CATNSNRPGTQYF

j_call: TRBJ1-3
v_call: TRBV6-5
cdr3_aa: CASSLQGQGNTIYF

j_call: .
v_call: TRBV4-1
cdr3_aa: CASSQSLAGVSEQYF

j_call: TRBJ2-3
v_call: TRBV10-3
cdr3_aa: CAISPGGVTDTQYF

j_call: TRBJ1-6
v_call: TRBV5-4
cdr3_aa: CASSLTDDSPLHF

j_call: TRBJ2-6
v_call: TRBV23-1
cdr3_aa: CASSQWTSGRRSGANVLTF

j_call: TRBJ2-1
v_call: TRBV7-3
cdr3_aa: CASSSNPPGLANSYNEQFF

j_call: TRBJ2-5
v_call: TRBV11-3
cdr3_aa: CASSNRQGTKETQYF

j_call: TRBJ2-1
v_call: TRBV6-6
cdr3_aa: CASSITSGGSYNEQFF

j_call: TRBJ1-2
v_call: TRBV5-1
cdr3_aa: CASSSRDRSGYTF

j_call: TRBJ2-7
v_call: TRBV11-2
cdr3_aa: CASSSPRGWEQYF

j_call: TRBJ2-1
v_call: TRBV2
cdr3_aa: CASSPEWGRATYNEQFF

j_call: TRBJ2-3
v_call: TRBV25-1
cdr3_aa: CATRLAGGPDTQYF

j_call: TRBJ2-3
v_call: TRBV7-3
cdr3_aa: CASSLIGTSGLNTQYF

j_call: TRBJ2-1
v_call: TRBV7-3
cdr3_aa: CASSLKGSNEQFF

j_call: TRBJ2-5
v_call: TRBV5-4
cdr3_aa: CASSTDYLQETQYF

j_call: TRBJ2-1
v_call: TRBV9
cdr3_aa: CASVGAEQFF

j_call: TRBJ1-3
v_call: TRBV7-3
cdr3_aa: CASKESASGNTIYF

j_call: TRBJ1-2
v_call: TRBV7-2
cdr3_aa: CASSSGDRVHGYTF

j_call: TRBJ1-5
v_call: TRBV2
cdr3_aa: CASSVGDRGLNQPQHF

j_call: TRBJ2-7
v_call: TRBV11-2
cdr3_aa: CASSLPEAYEQYF